This T cell receptor (beta chain) came from a study of stem cell transplantation in POMP-related autoinflammatory disease. On the study more broadly: Impaired MHC class I-dependent CD8+ differentiation was hypothesized from defective thymoproteasomes. CD8+ T cells were low and CD4+ cells naive-skewed before transplant.

General study findings and limits: Across all analyzed T-cell subsets, patients with PRAID tended toward reduced diversity and increased clonality.

Note on this clone: As yet, its antigen is unknown.

TCRdb's copy holds only in-frame clones and misses some; the assay was immunoSEQ multiplex PCR. The sample yields about 26,000 clones, 82% seen once. Germline-derived CDR1 and CDR2 are SGHAT and FQDESV (reference sequence). V lost 4 bases and J lost 4, with 22 bases in between. The CDR3 has 17 amino acids. The source material was CD4+ T cells from PBMCs, sampled before stem cell transplantation. The V and J genes are TRBV11-1 and TRBJ2-5, with D possibly matching TRBD2 (7 bases). The sequence came from a human donor with POMP-related autoinflammation and immune dysregulation (PRAID). Written as DNA, the CDR3 is TGTGCCAGCAGCTCCGGAGGGGGGACCGGACTAGGAGAGACCCAGTACTTC. It translates to CASSSGGGTGLGETQYF.